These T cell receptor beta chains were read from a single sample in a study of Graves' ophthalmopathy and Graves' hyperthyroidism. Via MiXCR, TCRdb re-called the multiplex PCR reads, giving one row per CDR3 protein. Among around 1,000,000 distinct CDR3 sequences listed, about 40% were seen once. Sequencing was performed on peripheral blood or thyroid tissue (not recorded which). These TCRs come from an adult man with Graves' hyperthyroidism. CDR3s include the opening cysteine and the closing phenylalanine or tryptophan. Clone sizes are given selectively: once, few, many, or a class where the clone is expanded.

CDR3 protein: CASSRATNTGELFF; V gene: TRBV7-9; clone size: NA; J gene: TRBJ2-2
CDR3 protein: CSAKDYNSPLHF; V gene: TRBV20-1; clone size: NA; J gene: TRBJ1-6
CDR3 protein: CASSPTGQGGELFF; V gene: TRBV11-2; clone size: many; J gene: TRBJ2-2
CDR3 protein: CSVAPGNTIYF; V gene: TRBV29-1; clone size: many; J gene: TRBJ1-3
CDR3 protein: CSTGDRVNYGYTF; V gene: TRBV29-1; clone size: few; J gene: TRBJ1-2
CDR3 protein: CSARHPGNEAFF; V gene: TRBV20-1; clone size: NA; J gene: TRBJ1-1
CDR3 protein: CASSAGLEGDSAYEQYF; V gene: TRBV10-2; clone size: few; J gene: TRBJ2-7
CDR3 protein: CASSPWGRESETQYF; V gene: TRBV7-7; clone size: NA; J gene: TRBJ2-5
CDR3 protein: CASSFYRAANPNSPLHF; V gene: TRBV28; clone size: NA; J gene: TRBJ1-6
CDR3 protein: CASSIRRDSGNTIYF; V gene: TRBV19; clone size: NA; J gene: TRBJ1-3
CDR3 protein: CASSSDRGYSPLHF; V gene: TRBV9; clone size: NA; J gene: TRBJ1-6
CDR3 protein: CASSFDGGGALEAFF; V gene: TRBV11-2; clone size: NA; J gene: TRBJ1-1
CDR3 protein: CATSPVGTGYPSAQYF; V gene: TRBV7-2; clone size: NA; J gene: TRBJ2-5
CDR3 protein: CASSYPRMGDTEAFF; V gene: TRBV6-5; clone size: few; J gene: TRBJ1-1
CDR3 protein: CASSFAGQGSHGYTF; V gene: TRBV10-3; clone size: NA; J gene: TRBJ1-2
CDR3 protein: CASSLRVLPEAFF; V gene: TRBV7-8; clone size: many; J gene: TRBJ1-1
CDR3 protein: CATSRDPVPTDTQYF; V gene: TRBV15; clone size: many; J gene: TRBJ2-3
CDR3 protein: CASSYLRDPRAGYTF; V gene: TRBV9; clone size: many; J gene: TRBJ1-2
CDR3 protein: CSAMDRYSNQPQHF; V gene: TRBV20-1; clone size: once; J gene: TRBJ1-5
CDR3 protein: CSQRQAWETQYF; V gene: TRBV29-1; clone size: NA; J gene: TRBJ2-5
CDR3 protein: CASTDTRGELFF; V gene: TRBV12-3/TRBV12-4; clone size: many; J gene: TRBJ2-2
CDR3 protein: CSVLAGRETQYF; V gene: TRBV29-1; clone size: NA; J gene: TRBJ2-5